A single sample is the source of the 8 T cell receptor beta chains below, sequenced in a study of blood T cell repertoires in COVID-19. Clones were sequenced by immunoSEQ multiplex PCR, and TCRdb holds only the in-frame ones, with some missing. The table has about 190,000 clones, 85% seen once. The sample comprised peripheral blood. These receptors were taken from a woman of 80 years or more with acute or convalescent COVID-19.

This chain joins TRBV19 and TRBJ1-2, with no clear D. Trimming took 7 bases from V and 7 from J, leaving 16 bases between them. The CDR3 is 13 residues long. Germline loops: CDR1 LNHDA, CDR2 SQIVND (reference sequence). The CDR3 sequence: CASTRGRVGGYTF. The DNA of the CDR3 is TGTGCCAGTACCCGAGGGCGGGTTGGTGGCTACACCTTC.

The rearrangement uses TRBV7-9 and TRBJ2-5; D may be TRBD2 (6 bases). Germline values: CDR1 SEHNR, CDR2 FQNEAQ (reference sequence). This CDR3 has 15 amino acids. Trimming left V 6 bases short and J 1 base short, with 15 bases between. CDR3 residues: CASSPGSAPQETQYF. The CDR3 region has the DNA TGTGCCAGCAGTCCCGGGAGCGCCCCCCAAGAGACCCAGTACTTC.

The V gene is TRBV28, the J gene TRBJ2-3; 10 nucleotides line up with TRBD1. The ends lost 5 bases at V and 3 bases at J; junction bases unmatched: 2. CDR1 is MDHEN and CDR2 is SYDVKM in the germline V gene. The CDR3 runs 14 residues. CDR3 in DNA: TGTGCCAGCAGTAGGGACAGGGGAACAGATACGCAGTATTTT. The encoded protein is CASSRDRGTDTQYF.

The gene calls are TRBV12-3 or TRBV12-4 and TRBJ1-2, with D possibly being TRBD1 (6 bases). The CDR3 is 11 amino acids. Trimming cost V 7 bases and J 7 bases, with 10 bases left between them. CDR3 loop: CASTQGGGYTF. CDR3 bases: TGTGCCAGCACCCAAGGGGGTGGCTACACCTTC.

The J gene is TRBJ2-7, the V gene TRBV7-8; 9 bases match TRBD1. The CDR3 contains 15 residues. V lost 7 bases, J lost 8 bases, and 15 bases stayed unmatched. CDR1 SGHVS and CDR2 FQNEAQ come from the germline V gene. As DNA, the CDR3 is TGTGCCAGCATACCGGGACAGGGCCCCTCGTTCAAGCAGTACTTC. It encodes CASIPGQGPSFKQYF.

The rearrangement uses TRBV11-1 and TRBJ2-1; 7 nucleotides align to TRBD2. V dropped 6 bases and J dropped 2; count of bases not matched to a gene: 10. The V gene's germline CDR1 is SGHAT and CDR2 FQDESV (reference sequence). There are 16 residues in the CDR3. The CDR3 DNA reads TGTGCCAGCAGTCCTCGACTAGCCTTTGCCTACAATGAGCAGTTCTTC. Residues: CASSPRLAFAYNEQFF.

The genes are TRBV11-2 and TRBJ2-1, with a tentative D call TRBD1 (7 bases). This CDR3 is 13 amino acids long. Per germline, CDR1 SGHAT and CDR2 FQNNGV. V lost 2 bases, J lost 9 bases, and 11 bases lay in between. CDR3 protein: CASSLQGGGEQFF. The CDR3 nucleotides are TGTGCCAGCAGCTTACAGGGGGGCGGTGAGCAGTTCTTC.

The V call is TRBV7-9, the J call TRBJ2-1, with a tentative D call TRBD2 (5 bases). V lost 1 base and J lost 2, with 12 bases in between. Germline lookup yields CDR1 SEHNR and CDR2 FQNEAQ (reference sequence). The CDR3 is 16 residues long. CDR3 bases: TGTGCCAGCAGCTTAGGTGCGGGCTTCACCTACAATGAGCAGTTCTTC. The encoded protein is CASSLGAGFTYNEQFF. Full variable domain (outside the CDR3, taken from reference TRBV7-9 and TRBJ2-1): DTGVSQNPRHKITKRGQNVTFRCDPISEHNRLYWYRQTLGQGPEFLTYFQNEAQLEKSRLLSDRFSAERPKGSFSTLEIQRTEQGDSAMYLCASSLGAGFTYNEQFFGPGTRLTVL.